Shown below are 23 T cell receptor beta chains from a single sample sequenced in a study of low-dose radiotherapy and immunotherapy resistance in tumors. Time point of the sample: before trial treatment. With TRAV- and TRBV-specific primers, first-strand cDNA was made, covering the alpha and beta chains. Both a constant-region primer and a V-primer adapter served to amplify TCRs across roughly 22 PCR cycles. TCRdb reprocessed the reads via MiXCR and lists one record per CDR3 protein. The sample lists around 69,000 distinct CDR3 sequences; around 32% were seen once. The material sequenced was PBMCs, taken before treatment. The receptors here all came from a female donor with ovarian cancer.

This clonotype was counted at least ten times. The gene calls are TRBV29-1 and TRBJ2-1; weak D call: TRBD1 (5 bases). CDR1 and CDR2 from the germline V gene are SQVTM and ANQGSEA. CDR3 length: 11 residues. Here the CDR3 DNA reads TGCAGTAGTGGCAGGGAAAATGAGCAGTTCTTC. Its protein is CSSGRENEQFF.

This chain links TRBV12-3 or TRBV12-4 with TRBJ2-7; D remains ambiguous. The V and J ends lost 5 bases and 5 bases respectively, with 13 bases between them. CDR3 size: 13 residues. The CDR3 DNA sequence: TGTGCCAGCAGTCCCCGTAACTCGCACGAGCAGTACTTC. Translation: CASSPRNSHEQYF.

This rearrangement joins TRBV6-1 to TRBJ2-7; D remains ambiguous. The CDR3 spans 11 residues. Germline V gene lookup returns CDR1 MNHNS and CDR2 SASEGT. Trimming pared 5 bases from V and 5 bases from J, leaving 7 bases between. The CDR3 DNA reads TGTGCCAGCAGTTTTGCAGACGAGCAGTACTTC. Its translation is CASSFADEQYF.

This clonotype was picked up one time. The chain recombines TRBV5-6 with TRBJ2-3; D unclear. The germline gives CDR1 SGHDT, CDR2 YYEEEE. The CDR3 is made up of 16 amino acids. Trimming shortened V by 0 bases and J by 0 bases, and 11 bases separated the two germline ends. The CDR3 here is CASSLVGRTSTDTQYF. The DNA of the CDR3 is TGTGCCAGCAGCTTGGTAGGCAGAACTAGCACAGATACGCAGTATTTT. The full variable domain, rest sourced from reference TRBV5-6 and TRBJ2-3, is DAGVTQSPTHLIKTRGQQVTLRCSPKSGHDTVSWYQQALGQGPQFIFQYYEEEERQRGNFPDRFSGHQFPNYSSELNVNALLLGDSALYLCASSLVGRTSTDTQYFGPGTRLTVL.

This clonotype was picked up a small number of times. This rearrangement joins TRBV5-5 to TRBJ1-5; weak D call: TRBD1 (5 bases). The germline gives CDR1 SGHKS, CDR2 YYEKEE (reference sequence). CDR3 length: 16 amino acids. Trimming removed 3 bases from V and 3 bases from J, with 16 bases in between. The CDR3 DNA reads as TGTGCCAGCAGCTCCCTGCCCGAACAGGTCAATCAGCCCCAGCATTTT. As protein: CASSSLPEQVNQPQHF.

The sample holds many counts of this clonotype. The rearrangement joins TRBV9 to TRBJ1-6; possible D gene TRBD1, 5 bases. Germline CDR1 reads SGDLS; CDR2 reads YYNGEE. Trimming shortened V by 3 bases and J by 4 bases, and 11 bases separated the two germline ends. This CDR3 comprises 15 residues. The CDR3 loop is CASSGEGAYNSPLHF. In DNA, the CDR3 is TGTGCCAGCAGCGGTGAAGGGGCGTATAATTCACCCCTCCACTTT.

At least ten counts were recorded for this clonotype. The gene calls are TRBV30 and TRBJ2-3, with D maybe TRBD1 (7 bases). CDR3 length equals 15 residues. The V end lost 2 bases, the J end lost 0 bases, and 12 bases lay between the germline ends. Germline V gene data show CDR1 as GTSNPN and CDR2 as SVGIG (reference sequence). The CDR3 spells CAWSRQGGSTDTQYF. The DNA for the CDR3 is TGTGCCTGGAGTCGTCAGGGGGGAAGCACAGATACGCAGTATTTT. Full variable domain (missing parts from reference TRBV30 and TRBJ2-3): SQTIHQWPATLVQPVGSPLSLECTVEGTSNPNLYWYRQAAGRGLQLLFYSVGIGQISSEVPQNLSASRPQDRQFILSSKKLLLSDSGFYLCAWSRQGGSTDTQYFGPGTRLTVL.

This clonotype appeared many times. V usage is TRBV19 and J usage is TRBJ2-1, with TRBD2 matching 8 bases. The germline gives CDR1 LNHDA, CDR2 SQIVND (reference sequence). V shed 0 bases and J 4 bases; nucleotides not matched to a gene: 11. This CDR3 comprises 18 residues. This CDR3 is CASSIDRSRGGRYNEQFF. CDR3 bases: TGTGCCAGTAGTATAGATCGGAGTAGGGGCGGGAGGTACAATGAGCAGTTCTTC.

This clonotype was counted at least ten times. The CDR3, as DNA: TGTGCCAGCAGCTTAGCAGGAGTGAACACTGAAGCTTTCTTT. This encodes CASSLAGVNTEAFF. The chain uses TRBV7-9 and TRBJ1-1, with D hard to call. Trimming cost V 0 bases and J 0 bases, with 5 bases left between them. The CDR3 covers 14 residues. Per the germline V gene, CDR1 is SEHNR and CDR2 is FQNEAQ (reference sequence).

This clonotype was seen many times. The V and J genes are TRBV11-2 and TRBJ2-1; D assignment may be TRBD1 or TRBD2 (5 bases each). Per germline, CDR1 SGHAT and CDR2 FQNNGV. The CDR3 runs to 12 residues. Trimming removed 5 bases from V and 15 bases from J, with 17 bases in between. CDR3: CASSPGPQLGFF. The CDR3 nucleotides read TGTGCCAGCAGCCCGGGACCCCAGTTAGGGTTCTTC.

V and J are TRBV6-2 or TRBV6-3 and TRBJ2-3; 7 bases map to TRBD2. Looked up from germline, CDR1 is MNHEY and CDR2 is SVGEGT. V was pared by 3 bases and J by 2 bases, with 8 bases of the junction left unmatched. The length of the CDR3 is 16 residues. Written as DNA, the CDR3 is TGTGCCAGCAGTTATCGGACTAGAGGGATCACAGATACGCAGTATTTT. It translates to CASSYRTRGITDTQYF.

This clonotype came up many times. The V call is TRBV20-1, the J call TRBJ2-7, with D possibly TRBD2 on 5 matching bases. Germline CDR1 and CDR2: DFQATT and SNEGSKA (reference sequence). Trimming cost V 4 bases and J 3 bases, with 10 bases left between them. The CDR3 totals 12 residues. The DNA for the CDR3 is TGCAGTGCTAAACGGGATCACTACGAGCAGTACTTC. Its translation: CSAKRDHYEQYF.

The genes are TRBV7-8 and TRBJ2-7; TRBD2 is a possible D gene (5 bases). Germline values: CDR1 SGHVS, CDR2 FQNEAQ. The CDR3 spans 15 residues. Between the trimmed V and J ends, which lost 0 bases and 0 bases, there was a span of 9 bases. The DNA of the CDR3 is TGTGCCAGCAGCTTAGCTAGCGTCTCCTCCTACGAGCAGTACTTC. Translation gives CASSLASVSSYEQYF.

The V and J genes are TRBV12-3 or TRBV12-4 and TRBJ2-1; no reliable D call. With 6 bases removed from V and 2 bases from J, the gap between germline ends came to 11 bases. This CDR3 region has 14 residues. CDR3 residues: CASRADQTYNEQFF. For the CDR3, the DNA is TGTGCCAGCAGGGCCGACCAGACCTACAATGAGCAGTTCTTC.

Concerning this clonotype itself: A far larger clone lies a single base away; this is likely a read error. The rearrangement uses TRBV6-1 and TRBJ2-7, with 11 bases matching TRBD2. Trimming removed 6 bases from V and 6 bases from J; junction bases left unmatched: 10. This CDR3 contains 15 residues. CDR1 and CDR2 from the germline V gene are MNHNS and SASEGT. CDR3 amino acids: CASRNLAGGPPEQYF. The CDR3 region has the DNA TGTGCCAGCAGGAACTTAGCGGGGGGGCCCCCCGAGCAGTACTTC.

This clonotype was detected ten times or more. V usage is TRBV7-2 and J usage is TRBJ2-1, with 10 bases that match TRBD2. The germline V gene has CDR1 SGHTA and CDR2 FQGNSA. This CDR3 has 16 amino acids. Losses at the gene ends were 1 base for V and 4 bases for J; bases not matched to a gene: 4. DNA for the CDR3: TGTGCCAGCAGCTTAGATAGCGGGAGGTCGTACAATGAGCAGTTCTTC. Translated, it gives CASSLDSGRSYNEQFF.

This clonotype has just a few counts. The J gene is TRBJ2-1, the V gene TRBV10-2, with 13 positions matching TRBD2. V gave up 6 bases and J gave up 5 bases; unmatched junction bases: 10. The CDR3 covers 17 residues. Germline V gene lookup returns CDR1 WSHSY and CDR2 SAAADI. The CDR3 nucleotides read TGCGCCAGCAGCGGACAGCTGGGACTAGCGGGAAACAATGAGCAGTTCTTC. It codes for CASSGQLGLAGNNEQFF.

The CDR3 loop reads CAISVQSGYEQYF. CDR3 bases: TGTGCCATCTCGGTACAGTCAGGCTACGAGCAGTACTTC. The chain recombines TRBV10-3 with TRBJ2-7; unclear D gene. The V gene lost 8 bases and the J gene lost 3 bases, with 14 bases spanning the gap. The CDR3 runs to 13 residues. The germline CDR1 and CDR2 sequences are ENHRY and SYGVKD.

This clonotype was seen a few times. The chain combines TRBV4-3 with TRBJ2-6; 7 nucleotides line up with TRBD1. The CDR3 is 18 residues long. With 1 base clipped from V and 2 bases from J, the junction kept 8 bases outside the gene matches. CDR1 and CDR2 (germline): LGHNA, YSLEER. For the CDR3, the DNA is TGCGCCAGCAGCCAAGGACCCCACAGGGGAACTGGGGCCAACGTCCTGACTTTC. This gives the protein CASSQGPHRGTGANVLTF.

V gene TRBV13 combines with J gene TRBJ2-1, with TRBD2 as a possible D gene (5 bases). The CDR3 totals 12 residues. V lost 2 bases and J lost 10, with 9 bases in between. From germline, CDR1 is PRHDT and CDR2 FYEKMQ (reference sequence). In DNA, the CDR3 is TGTGCCAGCAGCTTAAGAGGGTGGGAGCAGTTCTTC. Its translation is CASSLRGWEQFF.

As concerns this clonotype: This CDR3 fails to terminate in the conserved phenylalanine or tryptophan, so it likely reflects a read error. Because the CDR3's place on the DNA is in doubt, the DNA is left out and the CDR3 is given as listed by TCRdb. Here the CDR3 reads CASTKYSGLSPYL. V gene TRBV11-3 combines with J gene TRBJ2-3. The CDR3 extends over 13 residues, inclusive of both ends. Germline loops: CDR1 SGHNT, CDR2 YENEEA.

Ten or more counts support this clonotype. The genes are TRBV20-1 and TRBJ1-2, with D tentatively TRBD1 (6 bases). Trimming shortened V by 6 bases and J by 5 bases, and 13 bases separated the two germline ends. The CDR3 runs to 12 residues. Germline V gene sequence: CDR1 DFQATT, CDR2 SNEGSKA (reference sequence). For the CDR3, the DNA is TGCAGTGCGAGCGGGGGCACATATGGCTACACCTTC. Protein sequence: CSASGGTYGYTF.

The DNA of the CDR3 is TGTGCTAGTGGTTCCAACCGACTGCAATCGGGGACCCAGTACTTC. Residues: CASGSNRLQSGTQYF. The chain recombines TRBV12-5 with TRBJ2-5; no reliable D call. Trimming shortened V by 4 bases and J by 7 bases, and 19 bases separated the two germline ends. This CDR3 region has 15 residues. Germline assignment: CDR1 LGHNT and CDR2 FRNRAP.